A selection of T cell receptor beta chains follows, all from one sample in a study of glioma-infiltrating T cells. One entry per CDR3 protein, called by TCRdb with MiXCR from the multiplex PCR reads. The repertoire holds around 390,000 distinct CDR3 sequences, approximately 42% seen once, with around 12% in the top ten. Material for sequencing was glioma tissue, nonneoplastic brain tissue, or PBMCs (not recorded which). The origin of the receptors is a human donor with low-grade glioma or glioblastoma, undergoing nonglioma brain surgery, or in good health (not recorded which). Each CDR3 is given with its conserved first and last residue. D genes are given only for firm matches. The size of a clone is reported for some rows only, either as once, few or many, or as a class for expanded clones.

V gene,J gene,clone size,D gene,CDR3 DNA,CDR3 protein
TRBV7-9,TRBJ2-7,.,TRBD2,TGTGCCAGCAGCCCGACCTCGGGACTAGCGGGGAGCTCCTACGAGCAGTACTTC,CASSPTSGLAGSSYEQYF
TRBV7-3,TRBJ2-2,.,TRBD2,TGTGCCAGCAGCTATTCCGGGACTAGCGGGAGCGGGGAGCTGTTTTTT,CASSYSGTSGSGELFF
TRBV20-1,TRBJ2-5,few,.,TGCAGTGCTAGAGATTCGCCGGGTCCGTACTTC,CSARDSPGPYF
TRBV27,TRBJ1-3,.,.,TGTGCCTGCAGTTTACAACCGGGACCAGAAAACACCATATATTTT,CACSLQPGPENTIYF
TRBV6-4,TRBJ2-7,.,.,TGTGCCATCAGGGTCGGGAGTAAGTTCGAGCAGTACTTC,CAIRVGSKFEQYF
TRBV5-4,TRBJ2-2,few,.,TGTGCCAGCAGCTTGTTATCGGGAGACACCGGGGAGCTGTTTTTT,CASSLLSGDTGELFF
TRBV28,TRBJ2-1,many,.,TGTGCCAGCAGTCATCTTGAGGGGAGGGGGGACAATGAGCAGTTCTTC,CASSHLEGRGDNEQFF
TRBV28,TRBJ2-5,.,.,TGTGCCAGCAGTTTATCGTTGGGGGTGGGGGAGACCCAGTACTTC,CASSLSLGVGETQYF
TRBV28,TRBJ1-2,many,.,TGTGCCAGCAGACCCCCCTCGGCTGAAGGCTACACCTTC,CASRPPSAEGYTF
TRBV6-5,TRBJ2-7,many,.,TGTGCCAGCAGTTACGGCGGTACCAAGGAGCAGTACTTC,CASSYGGTKEQYF
TRBV6-1,TRBJ2-7,many,.,TGTGCCAGCAGTGAAGGAGGGTTTGCGACCTACGAGCAGTACTTC,CASSEGGFATYEQYF
TRBV28,TRBJ1-6,once,.,TGTGCCAGCGGCCAACAGAGTCTCTCCTATAATTCACCCCTCCACTTT,CASGQQSLSYNSPLHF
TRBV28,TRBJ1-2,.,TRBD1,TGTGCCAGCACCCTCGACAGGGGGGAGGGCTACACCTTC,CASTLDRGEGYTF
TRBV7-2,TRBJ1-1,few,.,TGTGCCAGCAGCTTAAACAGGGAAAACACTGAAGCTTTCTTT,CASSLNRENTEAFF
TRBV20-1,TRBJ2-1,few,TRBD1,TGCAGTGCTATAGTTTTAAGGGACAGGGCCCCCAATGAGCAGTTCTTC,CSAIVLRDRAPNEQFF
TRBV20-1,TRBJ2-7,many,TRBD2,TGCAGTGCTCAGACTAGCGGGAGCTACGAGCAGTACTTC,CSAQTSGSYEQYF
TRBV28,TRBJ2-7,few,TRBD1,TGTGCCAGCAGGGAAGGGGGCCTAAGCTCCTACGAGCAGTACTTC,CASREGGLSSYEQYF
TRBV28,TRBJ1-2,many,.,TGTGCCAGCAGGGGTGGCTATGGCTACACCTTC,CASRGGYGYTF
TRBV19,TRBJ2-1,.,TRBD2,TGTGCCAGTAGTATAGGGGGACTAGCGAAGGGTGAGCAGTTCTTC,CASSIGGLAKGEQFF
TRBV7-8,TRBJ2-3,.,.,TGTGCCAGCAGCCCAACTAGGCTCTTACAGTATTTT,CASSPTRLLQYF
TRBV27,TRBJ1-1,.,TRBD1,TGTGCCAGCAGCCCTACCGGGACAGGGAGCACTGAAGCTTTCTTT,CASSPTGTGSTEAFF
TRBV4-1,TRBJ2-7,.,.,TGCGCCAGCAGCACAACAGGGATCCACGAGCAGTACTTC,CASSTTGIHEQYF
TRBV7-9,TRBJ2-2,few,TRBD2,TGTGCCAGCAGCTTAACGACAGCGGGAGACACCGGGGAGCTGTTTTTT,CASSLTTAGDTGELFF
TRBV5-4,TRBJ1-1,few,.,TGTGCCAGCAGCTCCACAGCGAACACTGAAGCTTTCTTT,CASSSTANTEAFF
TRBV12-5,TRBJ1-2,.,.,TGTGCTAGTGGTTACCAGGGAAACTATGGCTACACCTTC,CASGYQGNYGYTF
TRBV4-3,TRBJ2-2,few,.,TGCGCCAGCAGCCAAGGCGTACGGAACACCGGGGAGCTGTTTTTT,CASSQGVRNTGELFF
TRBV6-6,TRBJ2-5,.,TRBD2,TGTGCCAGCAGGGGGGGTATGGCGGGAGACAGAGAGACCCAGTACTTC,CASRGGMAGDRETQYF
TRBV10-3,TRBJ2-1,.,.,TGTGCCATCAGCGATCTTCCCCGGGACCCCGAGCAGTTCTTC,CAISDLPRDPEQFF
TRBV4-3,TRBJ1-1,.,.,TGCGCCAGCAGCCGGTTCACACAGGGAACCTTTTACACTGAAGCTTTCTTT,CASSRFTQGTFYTEAFF
TRBV25-1,TRBJ2-1,many,.,TGTGCCAGCAGTGAAGCGGGGACCCATAACTACAATGAGCAGTTCTTC,CASSEAGTHNYNEQFF
TRBV28,TRBJ2-1,.,TRBD1,TGTGCCAGCAGTTGGAAACCGGGACAGGGCAATGAGCAGTTCTTC,CASSWKPGQGNEQFF
TRBV4-1,TRBJ1-1,.,.,TGCGCCAGCAGCCAAGATTGGGTAGCAGAATTGAACACTGAAGCTTTCTTT,CASSQDWVAELNTEAFF
TRBV7-2,TRBJ2-1,.,.,TGTGCCAGCAGCTGGAGGGAGGGGGCCTACAATGAGCAGTTCTTC,CASSWREGAYNEQFF
TRBV3-1,TRBJ2-5,few,.,TGTGCCAGCAGCCCCTCTCTGGACAGCGGGGAGACCCAGTACTTC,CASSPSLDSGETQYF
TRBV10-3,TRBJ2-3,.,TRBD1,TGTGCCATCAGCGCGCAGGGACAGGGCACAGATACGCAGTATTTT,CAISAQGQGTDTQYF
TRBV28,TRBJ1-2,few,TRBD1,TGTGCCAGCAGTTTGCCCGGGACAGCCAAATATGGCTACACCTTC,CASSLPGTAKYGYTF
TRBV20-1,TRBJ2-3,few,.,TGCAGTGCTAGAGATCTACCCCGTCTTGTGTCGCAGTATTTT,CSARDLPRLVSQYF
TRBV12-3/TRBV12-4,TRBJ2-3,.,.,TGTGCCAGCAGTCTTATACAGGGGAGGACAGATACGCAGTATTTT,CASSLIQGRTDTQYF
TRBV6-2/TRBV6-3,TRBJ2-7,.,.,TGTGCCAGCAGTTACTCGACAGGGAGGCACTACGAGCAGTACTTC,CASSYSTGRHYEQYF
TRBV7-6,TRBJ1-2,.,.,TGTGCCAGCAGCTTAGAGTCAGCTTCTAACTATGTCTACACCTTC,CASSLESASNYVYTF
TRBV19,TRBJ1-5,.,TRBD1,TGTGCAGCCACGAACGGGCAGGGGGGCCAGCCCCAGCATTTT,CAATNGQGGQPQHF
TRBV7-6,TRBJ1-1,.,.,TGTGCTAGCAGCTCAGGGTGGGACACTGAAGCTCTCTTT,CASSSGWDTEALF
TRBV14,TRBJ1-1,.,.,TGTGCCAGCAGCCAAGATCTAGTAAGGTTTTCAATGGGTGGTGAAGCTTTCTTT,CASSQDLVRFSMGGEAFF
TRBV7-2,TRBJ2-1,.,.,TGTGCCAGCAGCGTCGACCAGGTGAACAATGAGCAGTTCTTC,CASSVDQVNNEQFF
TRBV28,TRBJ1-1,once,.,TGTGCCAGCAGTACAGAGAGGCTGAACACTGAAGCTTTATTT,CASSTERLNTEALF